Here is one T cell receptor beta chain with its context. Its specificity is not known. V was clipped by 2 bases and J by 2 bases; unmatched bases: 6. The CDR3 extends over 15 amino acids. CDR1 is SGHVS, CDR2 FNYEAQ, per germline. This sample was taken from a study of shared clonotypes between healthy human individuals. Libraries were prepared by immunoSEQ multiplex PCR; TCRdb keeps only in-frame clonotypes and omits some of them. This repertoire shows about 2 million clones, roughly 94% found once; its top ten account for 0.9% to 1.5%. Study-wide findings and caveats: Across a few donors, naive CD4 shared around 5%, naive CD8 under 4%, memory CD4 roughly 2.4%, memory CD8 0.35% to 0.5%. Memory subsets generally showed smaller estimated richness than naive subsets did.

CD45RO-negative, CCR7-selected cells formed the naive CD8 fraction, which excluded terminally differentiated effector memory CD45RA+ cells. Sequencing was done on a sample of naive CD8+ T cells sorted from blood. The receptor comes from a young man in good health. The genes are TRBV7-6 and TRBJ2-7; 7 bases are shared with TRBD1. CDR3 in amino acids: CASSLYRQGPYEQYF. DNA of the CDR3: TGTGCCAGCAGCTTATATCGACAGGGTCCCTACGAGCAGTACTTC.